The entry below gives a single T cell receptor beta chain sequence along with its context. This sample was included in a study of blood T cell repertoires in COVID-19. Original handling: The assay estimated nucleated cells by amplifying reference gene primers. Generated by immunoSEQ multiplex PCR, the TCRdb table keeps only in-frame clones and is missing some. D and trimming come from the DNA, and the V and J calls and clone size come from that table. The data hold about 94,000 clones, with about 87% observed a single time. Deletions cut 5 bases from V and 3 bases from J, with 11 bases between. The CDR3 consists of 13 residues. Germline V gives CDR1 MNHEY, CDR2 SMNVEV (reference sequence).

The source of this sequence is a human donor with acute or convalescent COVID-19. The donor label of this sample is uncertain. The chain couples TRBV27 to TRBJ2-7; possible D gene TRBD1, 6 bases. The material sequenced was peripheral blood. The DNA of the CDR3 is TGTGCCAGCAGTCCGACAGGCCACTACGAGCAGTACTTC. Translated: CASSPTGHYEQYF.